Sequencing of this TCR beta chain was carried out in a study of Graves' ophthalmopathy and Graves' hyperthyroidism. General study findings and limits: Blood also carried most expanded thyroid clonotypes exceeding 0.001 frequency.

Clinicians diagnosed using symptoms, serum thyroxine, TRAb, thyroid ultrasound and orbital computed tomography. There are a few counts of this clonotype. Its specificity is not known. CDR3 regions of TCR beta were amplified from RNA transcripts. HTBI primers primed a first-round RT-PCR, and a second-round multiplex PCR followed. A single record per CDR3 protein comes from TCRdb applying MiXCR to the multiplex PCR reads. This repertoire shows about 660,000 distinct CDR3 sequences, roughly two fifths found once; its top ten account for under 3.5%. V dropped 2 bases and J dropped 0 bases, with 20 bases sitting between them. CDR3 length: 20 amino acids. CDR1 LGHNT and CDR2 FRNRAP come from the germline V gene.

This clonotype was obtained from an adult man with Graves' ophthalmopathy. The sample taken for sequencing was peripheral blood. The chain carries TRBV12-5 and TRBJ2-6; D could derive from TRBD1 or TRBD2 (5 bases each). The CDR3 DNA sequence: TGTGCTAGTGGTTTGATCGGGACGGCTAGCTCCTCCTCTGGGGCCAACGTCCTGACTTTC. This sequence encodes CASGLIGTASSSSGANVLTF. Combining the CDR3 with reference TRBV12-5 and TRBJ2-6 gives the whole variable domain DARVTQTPRHKVTEMGQEVTMRCQPILGHNTVFWYRQTMMQGLELLAYFRNRAPLDDSGMPKDRFSAEMPDATLATLKIQPSEPRDSAVYFCASGLIGTASSSSGANVLTFGAGSRLTVL.